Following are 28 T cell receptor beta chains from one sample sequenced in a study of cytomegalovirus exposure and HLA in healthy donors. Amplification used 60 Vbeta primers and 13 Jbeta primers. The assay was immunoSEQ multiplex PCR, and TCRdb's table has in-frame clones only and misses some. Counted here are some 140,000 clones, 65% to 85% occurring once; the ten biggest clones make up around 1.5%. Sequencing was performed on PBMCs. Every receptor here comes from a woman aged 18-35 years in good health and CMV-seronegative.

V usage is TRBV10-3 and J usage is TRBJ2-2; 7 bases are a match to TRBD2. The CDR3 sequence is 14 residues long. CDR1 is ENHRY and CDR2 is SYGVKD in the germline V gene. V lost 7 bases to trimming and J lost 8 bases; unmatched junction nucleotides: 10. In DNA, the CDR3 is TGTGCCATCAAGGCTAGCGGTATTACAGGGGAGCTGTTTTTT. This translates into CAIKASGITGELFF.

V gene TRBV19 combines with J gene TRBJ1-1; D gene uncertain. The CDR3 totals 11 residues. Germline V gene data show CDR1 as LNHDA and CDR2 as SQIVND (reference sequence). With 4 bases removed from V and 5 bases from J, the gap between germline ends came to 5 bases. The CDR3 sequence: CASSTGTEAFF. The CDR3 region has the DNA TGTGCCAGTAGTACCGGGACTGAAGCTTTCTTT.

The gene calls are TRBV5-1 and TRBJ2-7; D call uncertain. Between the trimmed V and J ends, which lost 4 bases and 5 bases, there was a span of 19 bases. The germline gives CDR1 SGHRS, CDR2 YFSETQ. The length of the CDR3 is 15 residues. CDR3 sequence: CASSPGAGSPDEQYF. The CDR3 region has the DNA TGCGCCAGCAGCCCTGGAGCCGGTTCTCCAGACGAGCAGTACTTC.

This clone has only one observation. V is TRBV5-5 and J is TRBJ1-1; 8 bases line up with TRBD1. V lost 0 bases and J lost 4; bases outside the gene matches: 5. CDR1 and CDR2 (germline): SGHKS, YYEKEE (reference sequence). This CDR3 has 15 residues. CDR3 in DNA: TGTGCCAGCAGCTTGGGGCAGGGGGCTAGCACTGAAGCTTTCTTT. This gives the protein CASSLGQGASTEAFF.

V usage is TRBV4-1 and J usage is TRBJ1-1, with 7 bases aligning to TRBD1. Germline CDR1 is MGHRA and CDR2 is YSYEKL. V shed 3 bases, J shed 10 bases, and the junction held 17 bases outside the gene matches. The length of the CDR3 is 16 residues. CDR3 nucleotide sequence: TGCGCCAGCAGCCAGGGGCCCTACGGGACAGAAGTCTTAGCTTTCTTT. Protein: CASSQGPYGTEVLAFF.

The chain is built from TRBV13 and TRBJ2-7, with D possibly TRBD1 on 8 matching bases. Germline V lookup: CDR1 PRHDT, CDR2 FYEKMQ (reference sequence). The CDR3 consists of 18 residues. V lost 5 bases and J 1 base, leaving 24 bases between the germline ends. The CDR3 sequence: CASSPDARGRGLSYEQYF. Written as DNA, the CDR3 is TGTGCCAGCAGCCCGGACGCCAGGGGGCGGGGGTTATCCTACGAGCAGTACTTC. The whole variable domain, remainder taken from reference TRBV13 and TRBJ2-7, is AAGVIQSPRHLIKEKRETATLKCYPIPRHDTVYWYQQGPGQDPQFLISFYEKMQSDKGSIPDRFSAQQFSDYHSELNMSSLELGDSALYFCASSPDARGRGLSYEQYFGPGTRLTVT.

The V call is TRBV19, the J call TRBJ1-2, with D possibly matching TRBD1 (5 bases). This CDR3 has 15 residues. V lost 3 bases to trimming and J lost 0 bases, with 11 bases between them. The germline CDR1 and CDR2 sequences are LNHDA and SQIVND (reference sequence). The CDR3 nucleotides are TGTGCCAGTAGTATGAACCCAGGGACTAACTATGGCTACACCTTC. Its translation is CASSMNPGTNYGYTF.

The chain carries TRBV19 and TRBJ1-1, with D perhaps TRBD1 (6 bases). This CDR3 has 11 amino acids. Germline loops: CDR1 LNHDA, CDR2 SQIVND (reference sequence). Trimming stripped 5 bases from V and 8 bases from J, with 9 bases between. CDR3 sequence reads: CASSEDREAFF. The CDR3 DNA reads TGTGCCAGTAGTGAGGACAGAGAAGCTTTCTTT.

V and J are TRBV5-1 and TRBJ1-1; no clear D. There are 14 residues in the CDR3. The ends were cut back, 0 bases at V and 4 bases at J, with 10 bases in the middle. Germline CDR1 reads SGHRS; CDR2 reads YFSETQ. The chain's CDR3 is CASSLGGGGTEAFF. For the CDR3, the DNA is TGCGCCAGCAGCTTGGGAGGCGGCGGCACTGAAGCTTTCTTT.

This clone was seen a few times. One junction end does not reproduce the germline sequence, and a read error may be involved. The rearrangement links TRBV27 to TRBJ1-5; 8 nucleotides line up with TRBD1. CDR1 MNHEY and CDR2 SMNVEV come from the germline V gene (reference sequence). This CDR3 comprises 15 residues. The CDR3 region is CATSKGTGGGQPQHF. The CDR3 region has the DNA TGTGCCACCAGTAAAGGAACAGGGGGAGGCCAGCCCCAGCATTTT.

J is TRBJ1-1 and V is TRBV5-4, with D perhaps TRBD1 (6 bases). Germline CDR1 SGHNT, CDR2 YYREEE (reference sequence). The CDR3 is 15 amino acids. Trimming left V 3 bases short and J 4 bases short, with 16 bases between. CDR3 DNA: TGTGCCAGCAGCTCCAACAGGGAAAGAGGCACTGAAGCTTTCTTT. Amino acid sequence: CASSSNRERGTEAFF.

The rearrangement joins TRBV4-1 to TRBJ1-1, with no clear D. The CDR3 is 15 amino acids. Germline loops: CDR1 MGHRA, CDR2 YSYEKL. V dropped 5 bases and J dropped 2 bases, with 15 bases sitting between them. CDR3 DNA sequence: TGCGCCAGCAGCGCCGAACCAGGACTCAACACTGAAGCTTTCTTT. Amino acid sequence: CASSAEPGLNTEAFF.

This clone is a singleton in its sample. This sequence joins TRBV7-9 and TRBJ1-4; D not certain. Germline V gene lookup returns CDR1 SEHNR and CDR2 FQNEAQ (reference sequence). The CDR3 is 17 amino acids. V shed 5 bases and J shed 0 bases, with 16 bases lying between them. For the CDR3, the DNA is TGTGCCAGCAGCCCTCGAGTGGGAGGGACAACTAATGAAAAACTGTTTTTT. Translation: CASSPRVGGTTNEKLFF.

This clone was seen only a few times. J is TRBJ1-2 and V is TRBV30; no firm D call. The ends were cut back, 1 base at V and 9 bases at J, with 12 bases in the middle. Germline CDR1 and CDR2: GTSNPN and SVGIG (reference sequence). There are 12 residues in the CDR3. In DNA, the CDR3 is TGTGCCTGGAGTGGATCAAGGAGGCGCTACACCTTC. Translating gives CAWSGSRRRYTF.

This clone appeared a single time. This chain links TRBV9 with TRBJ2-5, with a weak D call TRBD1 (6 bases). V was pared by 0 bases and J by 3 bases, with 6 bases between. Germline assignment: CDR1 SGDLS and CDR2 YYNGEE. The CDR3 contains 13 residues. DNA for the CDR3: TGTGCCAGCAGCGTAGGGACAGAAGAGACCCAGTACTTC. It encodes CASSVGTEETQYF.

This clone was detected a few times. CDR3 loop: CASSQDRNSYNTIYF. CDR3 nucleotide sequence: TGTGCCAGCAGCCAAGATCGTAACAGTTATAACACCATATATTTT. The V gene is TRBV4-2, the J gene TRBJ1-3; D unresolved. V lost 0 bases and J 7 bases, leaving 13 bases between the germline ends. This CDR3 region has 15 residues. Germline loops: CDR1 LGHNA, CDR2 YNFKEQ.

The CDR3 spells CAISESRDRAYGYTF. The CDR3 DNA sequence: TGTGCCATCAGTGAGTCGCGGGACAGGGCCTATGGCTACACCTTC. The gene calls are TRBV10-3 and TRBJ1-2; 9 bases map to TRBD1. This CDR3 has 15 residues. Germline CDR1 ENHRY, CDR2 SYGVKD. With V trimmed by 0 bases and J by 4 bases, 3 bases remained unmatched.

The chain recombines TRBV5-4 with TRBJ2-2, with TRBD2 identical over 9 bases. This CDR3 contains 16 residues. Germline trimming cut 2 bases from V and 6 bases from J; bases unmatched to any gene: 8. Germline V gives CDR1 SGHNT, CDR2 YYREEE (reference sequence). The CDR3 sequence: CASSLPSGITPGELFF. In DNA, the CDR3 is TGTGCCAGCAGCTTACCTAGCGGGATTACTCCCGGGGAGCTGTTTTTT.

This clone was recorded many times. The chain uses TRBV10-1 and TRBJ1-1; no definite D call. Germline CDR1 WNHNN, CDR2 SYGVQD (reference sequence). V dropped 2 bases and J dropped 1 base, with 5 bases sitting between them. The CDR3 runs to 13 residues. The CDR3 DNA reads TGCGCCAGCAGTGAGCCCGGGAACACTGAAGCTTTCTTT. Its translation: CASSEPGNTEAFF.

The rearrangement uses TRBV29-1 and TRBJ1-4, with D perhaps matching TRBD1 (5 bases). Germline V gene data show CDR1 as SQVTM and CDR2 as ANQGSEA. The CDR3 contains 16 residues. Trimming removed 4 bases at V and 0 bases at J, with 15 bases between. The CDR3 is CSVGGEGYATNEKLFF. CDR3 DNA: TGCAGCGTTGGGGGGGAGGGTTATGCAACTAATGAAAAACTGTTTTTT. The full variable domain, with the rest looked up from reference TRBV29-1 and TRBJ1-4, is SAVISQKPSRDICQRGTSLTIQCQVDSQVTMMFWYRQQPGQSLTLIATANQGSEATYESGFVIDKFPISRPNLTFSTLTVSNMSPEDSSIYLCSVGGEGYATNEKLFFGSGTQLSVL.

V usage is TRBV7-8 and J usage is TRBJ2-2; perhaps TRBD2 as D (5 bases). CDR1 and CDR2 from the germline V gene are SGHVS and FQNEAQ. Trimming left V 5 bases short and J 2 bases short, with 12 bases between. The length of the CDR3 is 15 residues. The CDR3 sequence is CASSPGIRNTGELFF. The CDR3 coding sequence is TGTGCCAGCAGCCCGGGGATCCGTAACACCGGGGAGCTGTTTTTT. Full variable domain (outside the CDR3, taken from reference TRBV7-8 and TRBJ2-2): GAGVSQSPRYKVAKRGQDVALRCDPISGHVSLFWYQQALGQGPEFLTYFQNEAQLDKSGLPSDRFFAERPEGSVSTLKIQRTQQEDSAVYLCASSPGIRNTGELFFGEGSRLTVL.

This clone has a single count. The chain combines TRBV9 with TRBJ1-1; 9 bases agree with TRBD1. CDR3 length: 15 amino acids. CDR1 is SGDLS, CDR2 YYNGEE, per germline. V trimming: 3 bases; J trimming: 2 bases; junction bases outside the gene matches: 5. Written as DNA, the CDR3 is TGTGCCAGCAGCGGAGGACAGGGGTACAACACTGAAGCTTTCTTT. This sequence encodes CASSGGQGYNTEAFF. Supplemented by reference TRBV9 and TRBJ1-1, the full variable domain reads DSGVTQTPKHLITATGQRVTLRCSPRSGDLSVYWYQQSLDQGLQFLIQYYNGEERAKGNILERFSAQQFPDLHSELNLSSLELGDSALYFCASSGGQGYNTEAFFGQGTRLTVV.

The CDR3 spells CASSLAPGLSGNTIYF. The CDR3 DNA follows: TGTGCCAGCAGCTTGGCGCCGGGACTCTCTGGAAACACCATATATTTT. The V and J genes are TRBV5-5 and TRBJ1-3, with D maybe TRBD1 (5 bases). V was clipped by 0 bases and J by 0 bases, with 10 bases between them. In germline, CDR1 is SGHKS, CDR2 YYEKEE (reference sequence). The CDR3 spans 16 residues.

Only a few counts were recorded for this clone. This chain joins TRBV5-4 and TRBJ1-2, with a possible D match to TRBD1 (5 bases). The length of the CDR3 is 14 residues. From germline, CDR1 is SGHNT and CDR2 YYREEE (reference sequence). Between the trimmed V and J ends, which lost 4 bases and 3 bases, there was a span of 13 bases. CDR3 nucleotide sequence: TGTGCCAGCAGCGGAAGGACGGGGGACTATGGCTACACCTTC. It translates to CASSGRTGDYGYTF.

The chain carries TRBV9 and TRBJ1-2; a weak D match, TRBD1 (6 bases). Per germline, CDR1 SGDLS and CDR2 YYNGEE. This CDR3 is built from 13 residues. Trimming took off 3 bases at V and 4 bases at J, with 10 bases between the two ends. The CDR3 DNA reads TGTGCCAGCAGCGCACAGGGTGGCTATGGCTACACCTTC. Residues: CASSAQGGYGYTF.

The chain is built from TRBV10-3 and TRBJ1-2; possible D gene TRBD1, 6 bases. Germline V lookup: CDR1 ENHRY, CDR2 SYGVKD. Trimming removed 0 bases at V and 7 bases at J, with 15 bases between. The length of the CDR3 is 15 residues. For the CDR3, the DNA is TGTGCCATCAGTGAGTCGTCCAGGGGAAGGGGTGGCTACACCTTC. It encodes CAISESSRGRGGYTF.

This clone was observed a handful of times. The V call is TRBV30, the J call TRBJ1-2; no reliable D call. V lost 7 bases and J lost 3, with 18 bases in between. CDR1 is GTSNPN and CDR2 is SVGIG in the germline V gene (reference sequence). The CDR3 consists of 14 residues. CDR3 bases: TGTGCCTTGTTTGGCCTGAACCAAGACTATGGCTACACCTTC. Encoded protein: CALFGLNQDYGYTF.

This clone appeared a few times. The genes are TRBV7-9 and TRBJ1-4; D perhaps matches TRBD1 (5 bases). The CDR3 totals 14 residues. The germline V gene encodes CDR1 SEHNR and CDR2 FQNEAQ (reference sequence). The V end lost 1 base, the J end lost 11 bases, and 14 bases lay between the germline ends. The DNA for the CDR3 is TGTGCCAGCAGCTTAGGTCAGGGTATAGATAAACTGTTTTTT. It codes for CASSLGQGIDKLFF. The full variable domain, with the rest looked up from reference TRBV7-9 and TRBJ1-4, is DTGVSQNPRHKITKRGQNVTFRCDPISEHNRLYWYRQTLGQGPEFLTYFQNEAQLEKSRLLSDRFSAERPKGSFSTLEIQRTEQGDSAMYLCASSLGQGIDKLFFGSGTQLSVL.